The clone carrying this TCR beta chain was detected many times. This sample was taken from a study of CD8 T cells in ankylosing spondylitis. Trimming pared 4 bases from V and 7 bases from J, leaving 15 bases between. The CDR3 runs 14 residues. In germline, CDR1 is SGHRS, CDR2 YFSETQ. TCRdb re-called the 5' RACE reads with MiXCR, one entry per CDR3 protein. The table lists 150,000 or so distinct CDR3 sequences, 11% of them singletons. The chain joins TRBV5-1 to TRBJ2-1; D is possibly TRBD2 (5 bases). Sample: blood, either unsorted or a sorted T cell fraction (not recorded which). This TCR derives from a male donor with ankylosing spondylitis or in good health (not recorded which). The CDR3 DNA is TGCGCCAGCAGCCCGTCGGGGTCCCAAAATGAGCAGTTCTTC. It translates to CASSPSGSQNEQFF.